Each of the 17 T cell receptor beta chains below was sequenced from the same sample in a study of T cell changes during pregnancy in multiple sclerosis. Generated by immunoSEQ multiplex PCR, the TCRdb table keeps only in-frame clones and is missing some. Of around 97,000 clones in the sample, 85% to 95% were seen once. The specimen was peripheral blood, collected after pregnancy. All receptors come from a female donor with multiple sclerosis, enrolled in a pregnancy study.

The chain couples TRBV13 to TRBJ2-1; 8 bases line up with TRBD1. V dropped 5 bases and J dropped 5; count of bases not matched to a gene: 5. This CDR3 comprises 14 residues. Germline values: CDR1 PRHDT, CDR2 FYEKMQ (reference sequence). In nucleotides, the CDR3 is TGTGCCAGCAGCCCGACAGGGGTTGACAATGAGCAGTTCTTC. Translation: CASSPTGVDNEQFF.

This rearrangement joins TRBV10-2 to TRBJ1-1, with D hard to call. The CDR3 length is 13 residues. Trimming took off 6 bases at V and 6 bases at J, with 14 bases between the two ends. Germline loops: CDR1 WSHSY, CDR2 SAAADI. The CDR3 DNA reads as TGCGCCAGCAGGGATCTTACTATAGCTGAAGCTTTCTTT. It encodes CASRDLTIAEAFF.

The chain recombines TRBV6-5 with TRBJ2-5; a weak D match, TRBD2 (6 bases). V was clipped by 11 bases and J by 5 bases, with 12 bases between them. CDR1 is MNHEY and CDR2 is SVGAGI in the germline V gene. The CDR3 loop spans 11 amino acids. The CDR3: CAGRRAETQYF. The CDR3 DNA sequence: TGTGCCGGACGGAGGGCCGAGACCCAGTACTTC.

This chain links TRBV19 with TRBJ1-2; D is undetermined. This CDR3 is 15 amino acids long. Trimming stripped 3 bases from V and 0 bases from J, with 11 bases between. Germline assignment: CDR1 LNHDA and CDR2 SQIVND (reference sequence). The CDR3 loop is CASSITTGANYGYTF. The CDR3 nucleotides are TGTGCCAGTAGTATCACAACCGGAGCTAACTATGGCTACACCTTC.

The genes are TRBV11-3 and TRBJ2-1; D is possibly TRBD2 (6 bases). The CDR3 consists of 15 residues. Germline CDR1 and CDR2: SGHNT and YENEEA. V lost 2 bases and J 2 bases, leaving 10 bases between the germline ends. The CDR3 protein is CASSLTGVTYNEQFF. The CDR3 bases are TGTGCCAGCAGCTTAACGGGGGTTACCTACAATGAGCAGTTCTTC. The full variable domain, with the rest looked up from reference TRBV11-3 and TRBJ2-1, is EAGVVQSPRYKIIEKKQPVAFWCNPISGHNTLYWYLQNLGQGPELLIRYENEEAVDDSQLPKDRFSAERLKGVDSTLKIQPAELGDSAVYLCASSLTGVTYNEQFFGPGTRLTVL.

The chain links TRBV6-5 to TRBJ1-4; perhaps TRBD1 as D (6 bases). Trimming pared 2 bases from V and 2 bases from J, leaving 9 bases between. This CDR3 region has 15 residues. Germline-derived CDR1 and CDR2 are MNHEY and SVGAGI. The CDR3 is CASSYRGATNEKLFF. As DNA, the CDR3 is TGTGCCAGCAGTTACCGGGGGGCTACTAATGAAAAACTGTTTTTT.

The CDR3 region has the DNA TGTGCCAGCAGTGACGGTGGGGAGGGATCCTATGGCTACACCTTC. Its translation: CASSDGGEGSYGYTF. This chain connects TRBV6-4 to TRBJ1-2; no clear D gene. The ends were cut back, 2 bases at V and 4 bases at J, with 14 bases in the middle. The CDR3 has 15 amino acids. Germline CDR1 is MRHNA and CDR2 is SNTAGT.

This rearrangement joins TRBV9 to TRBJ1-6; maybe TRBD1 (5 bases). Per the germline V gene, CDR1 is SGDLS and CDR2 is YYNGEE. Trimming took off 4 bases at V and 7 bases at J, with 12 bases between the two ends. The CDR3 has 14 amino acids. CDR3 in amino acids: CASSPQGLNSPLHF. The CDR3 DNA is TGTGCCAGCAGCCCCCAGGGTCTCAATTCACCCCTCCACTTT. The whole variable domain, filled in from reference TRBV9 and TRBJ1-6, reads DSGVTQTPKHLITATGQRVTLRCSPRSGDLSVYWYQQSLDQGLQFLIQYYNGEERAKGNILERFSAQQFPDLHSELNLSSLELGDSALYFCASSPQGLNSPLHFGNGTRLTVT.

This chain links TRBV4-1 with TRBJ1-4, with TRBD1 matching 7 bases. Germline V gene data show CDR1 as MGHRA and CDR2 as YSYEKL. V lost 3 bases, J lost 8 bases, and 12 bases stayed unmatched. The CDR3 extends over 16 amino acids. The CDR3 sequence: CASSQREAGGFEKLFF. The CDR3 DNA sequence: TGCGCCAGCAGCCAGAGAGAGGCAGGGGGTTTCGAAAAACTGTTTTTT.

V is TRBV27 and J is TRBJ2-1; 8 bases are a match to TRBD2. Per the germline V gene, CDR1 is MNHEY and CDR2 is SMNVEV (reference sequence). The CDR3 spans 16 residues. V lost 0 bases, J lost 3 bases, and 4 bases stayed unmatched. CDR3 nucleotide sequence: TGTGCCAGCAGTTTATCGTGGGCGGGGGGCTACAATGAGCAGTTCTTC. Translated, it gives CASSLSWAGGYNEQFF.

The chain joins TRBV6-5 to TRBJ2-3; 8 bases are a match to TRBD2. The V segment lost 6 bases and the J segment 3 bases; nucleotides outside the gene matches: 5. The CDR3 has 14 amino acids. Germline CDR1 and CDR2: MNHEY and SVGAGI. CDR3: CASRSAGGTDTQYF. In DNA, the CDR3 is TGTGCCAGCAGGTCGGCGGGGGGAACAGATACGCAGTATTTT.

This chain links TRBV2 with TRBJ2-7; 7 nucleotides line up with TRBD1. Germline V gene lookup returns CDR1 SNHLY and CDR2 FYNNEI. CDR3 length: 17 amino acids. J was trimmed by 2 bases and V by 2 bases; bases with no gene match: 12. CDR3 sequence reads: CASSERATGEGAYEQYF. The CDR3 DNA sequence: TGTGCCAGCAGTGAAAGGGCCACAGGGGAAGGGGCCTACGAGCAGTACTTC.

V and J are TRBV15 and TRBJ2-2, with TRBD2 identical over 9 bases. Looked up from germline, CDR1 is LNHNV and CDR2 is YYDKDF (reference sequence). V was clipped by 2 bases and J by 4 bases; unmatched bases: 17. The CDR3 is made up of 20 amino acids. This chain's CDR3 is CATSRSPGLAGTRGTGELFF. The CDR3, as DNA: TGTGCCACCAGCAGATCCCCCGGTCTAGCGGGGACGCGAGGCACCGGGGAGCTGTTTTTT.

The rearrangement uses TRBV4-3 and TRBJ2-2, with D perhaps matching TRBD2 (5 bases). The germline V gene encodes CDR1 LGHNA and CDR2 YSLEER. Trimming left V 0 bases short and J 4 bases short, with 9 bases between. The CDR3 is 15 amino acids. The CDR3 bases are TGCGCCAGCAGCCAAGATCGAGGGATCACCGGGGAGCTGTTTTTT. Translated: CASSQDRGITGELFF.

This sequence joins TRBV9 and TRBJ1-1; D is possibly TRBD1 (5 bases). The V gene lost 3 bases and the J gene lost 0 bases, with 27 bases spanning the gap. CDR3 size: 20 residues. Per the germline V gene, CDR1 is SGDLS and CDR2 is YYNGEE. CDR3 loop: CASSANDLDRIRSMNTEAFF. The DNA of the CDR3 is TGTGCCAGCAGCGCAAACGACCTCGACAGAATAAGATCTATGAACACTGAAGCTTTCTTT.

V gene TRBV9 combines with J gene TRBJ1-6; unclear D gene. The V end was cut by 2 bases, the J end by 9 bases, with 9 bases between. CDR3 length equals 13 residues. Germline CDR1 and CDR2: SGDLS and YYNGEE. The CDR3 region is CASSVLVGSPLHF. The DNA of the CDR3 is TGTGCCAGCAGCGTTCTAGTAGGTTCACCCCTCCACTTT.

The rearrangement uses TRBV7-8 and TRBJ2-1; 16 bases fit TRBD2. V gave up 1 base and J gave up 7 bases; unmatched junction bases: 7. Germline-derived CDR1 and CDR2 are SGHVS and FQNEAQ. The CDR3 totals 18 residues. CDR3 in DNA: TGTGCCAGCAGCTTAGTCGCCGGGACTAGCGGGAGGGGTAATGAGCAGTTCTTC. Its protein is CASSLVAGTSGRGNEQFF.